The sequence of this TCR beta chain was determined in a study of blood T cell repertoires in COVID-19. How the authors handled the data: Reference gene primer amplification yielded estimated nucleated cell counts. The table came from immunoSEQ multiplex PCR; TCRdb's copy has only in-frame clones and leaves some out. The V and J calls and clone size are taken from that table; D and trimming were inferred from the DNA. This sample has 200,000 to 250,000 clones, with about 82% found just once. CDR3 length equals 14 residues. Trimming took off 3 bases at V and 7 bases at J, with 13 bases between the two ends. Germline CDR1 reads SEHNR; CDR2 reads FQNEAQ (reference sequence). Cohorts were assigned according to the clinical history that participants reported.

The gene calls are TRBV7-9 and TRBJ2-1; the D gene is possibly TRBD1 (6 bases). The sequence derives from a woman between 45 and 60 years old who had recovered from COVID-19. Sequencing was carried out using PBMCs or T cells enriched from blood (not recorded which). The DNA for the CDR3 is TGTGCCAGCAGCTTCGGTCGAACAGGGAATGAGCAGTTCTTC. Translating gives CASSFGRTGNEQFF. The full variable domain, in which reference TRBV7-9 and TRBJ2-1 provide the parts outside the CDR3, is DTGVSQNPRHKITKRGQNVTFRCDPISEHNRLYWYRQTLGQGPEFLTYFQNEAQLEKSRLLSDRFSAERPKGSFSTLEIQRTEQGDSAMYLCASSFGRTGNEQFFGPGTRLTVL.